The following is a T cell receptor (beta chain) sequence with its context. What it binds is unknown. TCRdb independently ran MiXCR on the reads; one entry per CDR3 protein. The profile shows over 100,000 distinct CDR3 sequences, about 28% of them singletons. Germline CDR1 is DFQATT and CDR2 is SNEGSKA (reference sequence). The CDR3 runs 18 residues. The V and J ends lost 0 bases and 2 bases, in that order; junction bases with no gene match: 13. These data belong to a study of T cell repertoires in cytomegalovirus infection. Study context: Epitope selection comprised recently identified HLA-C-restricted CMV epitopes and well-studied HLA-B-restricted CMV epitopes. Both CMV infection and a matching HLA type were indicated by public TCR beta signatures. Study conclusions and caveats: The response measured ex vivo was dominated by TCR beta clonotypes (HLA-C-restricted and CMV-specific).

The chain couples TRBV20-1 to TRBJ2-5, with 9 bases that match TRBD2. Sequencing used CD8+ T cells from cultured PBMCs, obtained from culture after CMV antigen stimulation. This TCR was sampled from a human donor in good health (CMV status not recorded). Some clones in this sample may be carry-over from other donors' samples. CDR3 coding DNA: TGCAGTGCTAGAGATTGGACTAGCGCCGATCCAACACAAGAGACCCAGTACTTC. Protein product: CSARDWTSADPTQETQYF.